One sample yielded the 7 T cell receptor beta chains listed below, sequenced in a study of T cell repertoires in cytomegalovirus infection. TCRdb passed the reads through MiXCR, listing each CDR3 protein once. The sample includes hundreds of thousands of distinct CDR3 sequences, about 27% of them seen just once. These receptors' targets are unknown. The input for sequencing was cultured PBMCs, taken from culture after CMV antigen stimulation. The receptors stem from a human donor in good health (CMV status not recorded). Some clones in this sample may be carry-over from other donors' samples.

About this clonotype: At one end, the junction sequence differs from germline, possibly due to a read error. The chain joins TRBV7-6 to TRBJ1-5; D unclear. In germline, CDR1 is SGHVS, CDR2 FNYEAQ. CDR3 size: 14 residues. CDR3 protein: CASSLAWSYQPQHF. The DNA of the CDR3 is TGTGCTAGCAGCTTAGCTTGGAGCTATCAGCCCCAGCATTTT.

This clonotype was seen a few times. The chain combines TRBV7-6 with TRBJ1-1; perhaps TRBD1 as D (6 bases). V shed 4 bases and J shed 0 bases, with 9 bases lying between them. CDR1 SGHVS and CDR2 FNYEAQ come from the germline V gene. The length of the CDR3 is 14 residues. CDR3 coding DNA: TGTGCCAGCAGCTCCGGGGGCATGAACACTGAAGCTTTCTTT. Its translation is CASSSGGMNTEAFF.

This clonotype appeared a few times. The chain couples TRBV13 to TRBJ2-3; a possible D gene is TRBD2 (7 bases). The CDR3 is 16 amino acids. V gave up 5 bases and J gave up 1 base, with 16 bases separating them. Germline CDR1 PRHDT, CDR2 FYEKMQ (reference sequence). CDR3 protein: CASSPTEGGRTDTQYF. In DNA, the CDR3 is TGTGCCAGCAGCCCTACCGAGGGGGGGCGCACAGATACGCAGTATTTT.

This clonotype has only a few counts. This rearrangement joins TRBV20-1 to TRBJ2-1, with D possibly TRBD2 on 5 matching bases. This CDR3 has 15 residues. Deletions cut 0 bases from V and 2 bases from J, with 11 bases between. Germline V gene sequence: CDR1 DFQATT, CDR2 SNEGSKA (reference sequence). The CDR3: CSARDLGMAYNEQFF. In nucleotides, the CDR3 is TGCAGTGCTAGAGATCTCGGGATGGCCTACAATGAGCAGTTCTTC.

The genes are TRBV6-2 or TRBV6-3 and TRBJ2-7, with 14 bases fitting TRBD2. Germline V gene data show CDR1 as MNHEY and CDR2 as SVGEGT. This CDR3 contains 15 residues. Losses at the gene ends were 10 bases for V and 4 bases for J; bases not matched to a gene: 9. This chain's CDR3 is CATLFGTSGSYEQYF. The CDR3 nucleotides are TGTGCCACCCTATTCGGGACTAGCGGGAGTTACGAGCAGTACTTC.

V and J are TRBV12-3 or TRBV12-4 and TRBJ2-1; the D is unclear. The CDR3 runs 12 residues. Deletions cut 4 bases from V and 9 bases from J, with 10 bases between. The CDR3 reads CASSSSVSEQFF. Here the CDR3 DNA reads TGTGCCAGCAGTTCCTCAGTATCTGAGCAGTTCTTC.

The chain joins TRBV27 to TRBJ2-7, with D perhaps TRBD1 or TRBD2 (5 bases each). Trimming took 3 bases from V and 1 from J, leaving 10 bases between them. The CDR3 is 14 amino acids. The germline CDR1 and CDR2 sequences are MNHEY and SMNVEV (reference sequence). CDR3 protein: CASSFRDPSYEQYF. DNA of the CDR3: TGTGCCAGCAGTTTCCGGGACCCATCCTACGAGCAGTACTTC.